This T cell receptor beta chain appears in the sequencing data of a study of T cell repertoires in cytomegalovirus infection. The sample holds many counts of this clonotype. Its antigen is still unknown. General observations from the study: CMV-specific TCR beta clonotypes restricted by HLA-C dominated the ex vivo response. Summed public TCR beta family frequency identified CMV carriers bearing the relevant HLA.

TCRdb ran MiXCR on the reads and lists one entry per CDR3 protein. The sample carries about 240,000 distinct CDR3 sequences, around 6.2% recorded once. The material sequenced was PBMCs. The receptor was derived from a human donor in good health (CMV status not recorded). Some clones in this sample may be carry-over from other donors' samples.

CDR3 sequence: CSATGTEAFF. For the CDR3, the DNA is TGCAGTGCTACTGGGACTGAAGCTTTCTTT. The genes are TRBV20-1 and TRBJ1-1, with no clear D. The CDR3 is made up of 10 amino acids. Trimming shortened V by 4 bases and J by 5 bases, and 5 bases separated the two germline ends. Germline CDR1 and CDR2: DFQATT and SNEGSKA (reference sequence).